These 22 T cell receptor beta chains share one sample of origin, sequenced in a study of blood T cell repertoires in COVID-19. Method: immunoSEQ multiplex PCR; TCRdb's copy keeps in-frame clones and lacks some. This sample has about 430,000 clones, with roughly 84% found just once. The sequencing sample was made of PBMCs or T cells enriched from blood (not recorded which). Receptors originate from a woman between 18 and 29 years old who had been exposed to COVID-19.

The V call is TRBV27, the J call TRBJ1-2; D is possibly TRBD1 (5 bases). The CDR3 covers 15 residues. Trimming shortened V by 2 bases and J by 0 bases, and 10 bases separated the two germline ends. Germline V gene sequence: CDR1 MNHEY, CDR2 SMNVEV (reference sequence). CDR3 amino acids: CASSLMGGSNYGYTF. Written as DNA, the CDR3 is TGTGCCAGCAGTTTAATGGGGGGTTCTAACTATGGCTACACCTTC.

The J gene is TRBJ2-7, the V gene TRBV11-2; D is possibly TRBD2 (6 bases). The CDR3 consists of 15 residues. With 4 bases removed from V and 5 bases from J, the gap between germline ends came to 18 bases. Germline V gene sequence: CDR1 SGHAT, CDR2 FQNNGV. This CDR3 is CASSSSGPGGDEQYF. In DNA, the CDR3 is TGTGCCAGCAGCTCCTCCGGGCCTGGAGGGGACGAGCAGTACTTC. Full variable domain (rest looked up from reference TRBV11-2 and TRBJ2-7): EAGVAQSPRYKIIEKRQSVAFWCNPISGHATLYWYQQILGQGPKLLIQFQNNGVVDDSQLPKDRFSAERLKGVDSTLKIQPAKLEDSAVYLCASSSSGPGGDEQYFGPGTRLTVT.

The chain couples TRBV5-1 to TRBJ2-2; 8 bases are shared with TRBD1. The germline CDR1 and CDR2 sequences are SGHRS and YFSETQ. The J segment lost 3 bases and the V segment lost 6 bases, leaving 7 bases of the junction unmatched. The CDR3 extends over 15 amino acids. The CDR3 DNA reads as TGCGCCAGCACCCGGACAGGGATAGACACCGGGGAGCTGTTTTTT. The encoded protein is CASTRTGIDTGELFF.

The chain employs TRBV9 and TRBJ2-1; 7 bases match TRBD2. Losses at the gene ends were 0 bases for V and 4 bases for J; bases not matched to a gene: 10. CDR1 and CDR2 from the germline V gene are SGDLS and YYNGEE. The CDR3 spans 17 residues. The CDR3 sequence: CASSVVGRTSPYNEQFF. CDR3 in DNA: TGTGCCAGCAGCGTAGTGGGGAGGACTAGTCCATACAATGAGCAGTTCTTC.

As for this clone: The same CDR3 arises from other DNA sequences in this sample as well. CDR3 protein: CASSQGGGSGANVLTF. In DNA form, the CDR3 reads TGTGCCAGCAGCCAAGGGGGAGGCTCTGGGGCCAACGTCCTGACTTTC. The V and J genes are TRBV3-1 (or the pseudogene TRBV3-2) and TRBJ2-6; D is possibly TRBD2 (6 bases). The germline gives CDR1 LGHDT, CDR2 YNNKEL (reference sequence). With 1 base removed from V and 0 bases from J, the gap between germline ends came to 7 bases. The CDR3 consists of 16 residues.

V gene TRBV5-4 combines with J gene TRBJ2-6; no clear D gene. This CDR3 region has 15 residues. Germline CDR1 SGHNT, CDR2 YYREEE (reference sequence). V was shortened by 0 bases and J by 2 bases, with 6 bases between the two germline ends. The CDR3 sequence: CASSLAEPGANVLTF. CDR3 in DNA: TGTGCCAGCAGCTTGGCCGAGCCTGGGGCCAACGTCCTGACTTTC.

The chain uses TRBV24-1 and TRBJ2-1; 10 bases map to TRBD2. V was clipped by 6 bases and J by 6 bases; unmatched bases: 4. Per the germline V gene, CDR1 is KGHDR and CDR2 is SFDVKD. This CDR3 region has 14 residues. The CDR3 loop reads CATSPGLAVNEQFF. The CDR3 DNA follows: TGTGCCACCAGTCCCGGACTAGCGGTCAATGAGCAGTTCTTC.

The V call is TRBV13, the J call TRBJ2-1; 9 bases map to TRBD2. The CDR3 has 22 residues. Losses at the gene ends were 1 base for V and 4 bases for J; bases not matched to a gene: 23. CDR1 and CDR2 (germline): PRHDT, FYEKMQ (reference sequence). The CDR3 loop reads CASSLEYRMARESGGSYNEQFF. The CDR3 DNA follows: TGTGCCAGCAGCTTAGAGTATAGGATGGCGCGGGAGAGCGGGGGGTCTTACAATGAGCAGTTCTTC.

In DNA form, the CDR3 reads TGTGCCAGCATCCCCCCCCACATAGCGGGGGGCAGGGCAGATACGCAGTATTTT. It encodes CASIPPHIAGGRADTQYF. This chain connects TRBV27 to TRBJ2-3; 10 positions agree with TRBD2. The CDR3 covers 18 residues. Germline V gene lookup returns CDR1 MNHEY and CDR2 SMNVEV (reference sequence). The trim removed 7 bases at V and 4 bases at J, leaving 17 bases unmatched.

The V call is TRBV5-8, the J call TRBJ1-4, with a possible D match to TRBD1 (6 bases). CDR3 size: 18 residues. Germline CDR1 reads SGHTS; CDR2 reads YDEGEE. Between the trimmed V and J ends, which lost 0 bases and 5 bases, there was a span of 20 bases. The DNA of the CDR3 is TGTGCCAGCAGCTTGGCCGGGGAGAGGACAGCGATGAATGAAAAACTGTTTTTT. Translation: CASSLAGERTAMNEKLFF.

The chain couples TRBV4-3 to TRBJ2-5, with D maybe TRBD1 (6 bases). CDR1 LGHNA and CDR2 YSLEER come from the germline V gene. This CDR3 has 16 amino acids. V lost 3 bases and J 4 bases, leaving 18 bases between the germline ends. The CDR3 sequence is CASSQQVKGGAETQYF. The CDR3 DNA sequence: TGCGCCAGCAGCCAGCAAGTGAAAGGGGGTGCAGAGACCCAGTACTTC.

The chain links TRBV14 to TRBJ2-1; 9 nucleotides match TRBD1. CDR3 length: 16 amino acids. Germline-derived CDR1 and CDR2 are SGHDN and FVKESK. Trimming at V came to 3 bases and at J to 3 bases, leaving 6 bases not matched to a gene. CDR3 residues: CASSHPGQGLYNEQFF. In nucleotides, the CDR3 is TGTGCCAGCAGCCATCCAGGACAGGGGCTCTACAATGAGCAGTTCTTC.

The J gene is TRBJ1-6, the V gene TRBV6-5; TRBD1 is a possible D gene (6 bases). There are 15 residues in the CDR3. The V gene lost 0 bases and the J gene lost 10 bases, with 13 bases spanning the gap. CDR1 is MNHEY, CDR2 SVGAGI, per germline. Here the CDR3 DNA reads TGTGCCAGCAGTTACTCGATGCAGGGGAACTCACCCCTCCACTTT. Its translation: CASSYSMQGNSPLHF.

V usage is TRBV19 and J usage is TRBJ2-3; 7 bases match TRBD1. Germline CDR1 LNHDA, CDR2 SQIVND (reference sequence). V lost 6 bases and J lost 1; bases outside the gene matches: 4. The CDR3 spans 14 residues. The CDR3 here is CASRQGTGTDTQYF. The CDR3 nucleotides read TGTGCCAGTAGACAGGGGACGGGCACAGATACGCAGTATTTT.

The genes are TRBV29-1 and TRBJ1-2; 7 bases are a match to TRBD1. Trimming at V came to 3 bases and at J to 3 bases, leaving 13 bases not matched to a gene. The CDR3 totals 16 residues. The germline CDR1 and CDR2 sequences are SQVTM and ANQGSEA. The CDR3 sequence is CSVEAGQPSLYYGYTF. CDR3 DNA: TGCAGCGTTGAGGCGGGACAGCCTTCCCTTTACTATGGCTACACCTTC.

This chain links TRBV24-1 with TRBJ2-3, with D perhaps matching TRBD1 (7 bases). The CDR3 is made up of 16 amino acids. From germline, CDR1 is KGHDR and CDR2 SFDVKD. V shed 3 bases and J shed 3 bases, with 15 bases lying between them. The CDR3 spells CATSDHNRGGTDTQYF. The CDR3 region has the DNA TGTGCCACCAGTGATCATAACAGGGGAGGAACAGATACGCAGTATTTT.

With respect to this clone: Other DNA sequences in the same sample also yield this CDR3. CDR3 residues: CATSDSGTGSYEQYF. CDR3 sequence (DNA): TGTGCCACCAGTGATTCCGGGACAGGGTCCTACGAGCAGTACTTC. The chain uses TRBV24-1 and TRBJ2-7; TRBD1 agrees at 9 bases. Trimming removed 2 bases from V and 1 base from J; junction bases left unmatched: 2. This CDR3 has 15 residues. Germline CDR1 reads KGHDR; CDR2 reads SFDVKD.

CDR3 loop: CASSEGLLNTEAFF. CDR3 nucleotide sequence: TGTGCCAGCAGCGAGGGACTCCTGAACACTGAAGCTTTCTTT. The V call is TRBV7-8, the J call TRBJ1-1, with D maybe TRBD1 (5 bases). Germline V lookup: CDR1 SGHVS, CDR2 FQNEAQ. Trimming took off 5 bases at V and 0 bases at J, with 10 bases between the two ends. The CDR3 has 14 residues.

This rearrangement joins TRBV5-8 to TRBJ1-1; the D is unclear. V was shortened by 3 bases and J by 5 bases, with 5 bases between the two germline ends. This CDR3 region has 11 residues. CDR1 and CDR2 (germline): SGHTS, YDEGEE. CDR3 in amino acids: CASSSRTEAFF. The CDR3 bases are TGTGCCAGCAGCTCGAGAACTGAAGCTTTCTTT.

The chain employs TRBV29-1 and TRBJ1-2; 8 bases map to TRBD1. J gave up 4 bases and V 6 bases, and 4 bases lay outside the gene matches. The CDR3 consists of 12 residues. Germline V CDR1 and CDR2: SQVTM, ANQGSEA. CDR3 amino acids: CSVTGDPYGYTF. In DNA, the CDR3 is TGCAGCGTGACAGGGGACCCCTATGGCTACACCTTC.

The chain has TRBV5-4 and TRBJ1-2; 9 positions match TRBD1. V gave up 3 bases and J gave up 5 bases; unmatched junction bases: 5. The CDR3 runs 14 residues. Germline loops: CDR1 SGHNT, CDR2 YYREEE (reference sequence). The CDR3 coding sequence is TGTGCCAGCAGCTCCTCGACAGGGGGATATGGCTACACCTTC. This codes for CASSSSTGGYGYTF.

The table lists this clone with a count of one. The chain is built from TRBV5-5 and TRBJ2-1, with D possibly being TRBD2 (5 bases). CDR1 and CDR2 from the germline V gene are SGHKS and YYEKEE (reference sequence). The V end was cut by 1 base, the J end by 0 bases, with 17 bases between. The CDR3 totals 18 residues. The CDR3 DNA reads as TGTGCCAGCAGCTTGTTTGCATCCGGCGCGGGCTCCTACAATGAGCAGTTCTTC. The encoded protein is CASSLFASGAGSYNEQFF. The full variable domain, rest sourced from reference TRBV5-5 and TRBJ2-1, is DAGVTQSPTHLIKTRGQQVTLRCSPISGHKSVSWYQQVLGQGPQFIFQYYEKEERGRGNFPDRFSARQFPNYSSELNVNALLLGDSALYLCASSLFASGAGSYNEQFFGPGTRLTVL.